This passage covers 19 T cell receptor beta chains from one sample sequenced in a study of cytomegalovirus exposure and HLA in healthy donors. The data were produced by immunoSEQ multiplex PCR, yet TCRdb's version contains in-frame clones alone and is incomplete. Altogether more than 110,000 clones are present, about 95% being singletons, with the ten largest covering around 1.9%. Sample: PBMCs. Every receptor here comes from a man younger than 35 in good health and CMV-seropositive.

The V call is TRBV5-8, the J call TRBJ2-7, with 8 bases lining up with TRBD1. V was clipped by 2 bases and J by 1 base; unmatched bases: 5. CDR1 is SGHTS, CDR2 YDEGEE, per germline. CDR3 size: 15 residues. The CDR3 reads CASSFGTGGSYEQYF. The CDR3 nucleotides read TGTGCCAGCAGCTTCGGAACAGGGGGATCCTACGAGCAGTACTTC.

V and J are TRBV4-1 and TRBJ1-2, with 7 bases aligning to TRBD1. The CDR3 extends over 15 amino acids. The germline gives CDR1 MGHRA, CDR2 YSYEKL. J lost 5 bases, V lost 2 bases, and 8 bases had no gene match. CDR3 nucleotides: TGCGCCAGCAGCCAAAACCGGGACAGACTATATGGCTACACCTTC. This sequence encodes CASSQNRDRLYGYTF.

This clone has only one observation. The chain uses TRBV27 and TRBJ2-7, with 10 bases identical to TRBD1. The CDR3 consists of 14 residues. The germline CDR1 and CDR2 sequences are MNHEY and SMNVEV (reference sequence). The trim removed 10 bases at V and 2 bases at J, leaving 8 bases unmatched. CDR3 sequence: CAIGTGQGAYEQYF. The CDR3 DNA is TGTGCCATCGGGACCGGACAGGGGGCCTACGAGCAGTACTTC.

The rearrangement links TRBV28 to TRBJ2-7; the D gene is possibly TRBD2 (5 bases). The V gene's germline CDR1 is MDHEN and CDR2 SYDVKM. This CDR3 comprises 15 residues. V lost 4 bases and J lost 3, with 16 bases in between. DNA of the CDR3: TGTGCCAGCAGTTCCTCGAGGGAGATCAACTACGAGCAGTACTTC. Translating gives CASSSSREINYEQYF.

The rearrangement links TRBV9 to TRBJ2-1, with 9 bases matching TRBD2. Germline CDR1 reads SGDLS; CDR2 reads YYNGEE. The CDR3 consists of 17 residues. With 3 bases clipped from V and 1 base from J, the junction kept 8 bases outside the gene matches. Here the CDR3 reads CASSDSALAGSYNEQFF. CDR3 coding DNA: TGTGCCAGCAGCGACTCGGCCCTAGCGGGATCCTACAATGAGCAGTTCTTC.

This clone was counted a few times. V gene TRBV9 combines with J gene TRBJ1-1; D might be TRBD1 (5 bases). V lost 4 bases to trimming and J lost 4 bases, with 11 bases between them. The CDR3 is 13 residues long. CDR1 and CDR2 (germline): SGDLS, YYNGEE. This CDR3 is CASSRARATEAFF. In DNA, the CDR3 is TGTGCCAGCAGCCGAGCCAGGGCCACTGAAGCTTTCTTT.

V and J are TRBV28 and TRBJ2-3; the D gene is possibly TRBD2 (5 bases). In germline, CDR1 is MDHEN, CDR2 SYDVKM. Trimming left V 7 bases short and J 0 bases short, with 20 bases between. This CDR3 is 17 amino acids long. The CDR3 DNA follows: TGTGCCAGCAAGGAGGATGGAGGTCTAGCTAGCACAGATACGCAGTATTTT. This translates into CASKEDGGLASTDTQYF.

This clone occurred once. The chain has TRBV6-1 and TRBJ1-2; D not certain. The V and J ends lost 4 bases and 10 bases respectively, with 7 bases between them. Germline CDR1 is MNHNS and CDR2 is SASEGT. The CDR3 runs to 10 residues. CDR3 nucleotide sequence: TGTGCCAGCAGTGCCCGAGTCTACACCTTC. Amino acids: CASSARVYTF.

The genes are TRBV28 and TRBJ1-2; 9 positions agree with TRBD1. The CDR3 is 14 amino acids. CDR1 and CDR2 from the germline V gene are MDHEN and SYDVKM. Unmatched junction bases numbered 7, after V lost 5 bases and J lost 6 bases. CDR3 in amino acids: CASSLPTGGHGYTF. The DNA for the CDR3 is TGTGCCAGCAGTCTCCCGACAGGGGGTCATGGCTACACCTTC.

This chain uses TRBV28 with TRBJ2-7; TRBD2 agrees at 9 bases. CDR1 MDHEN and CDR2 SYDVKM come from the germline V gene. The length of the CDR3 is 16 residues. V shed 2 bases, J shed 3 bases, and the junction held 8 bases outside the gene matches. The CDR3 coding sequence is TGTGCCAGCAGTTTAAGGGGGCTAGCGGGAATCTACGAGCAGTACTTC. Its protein product is CASSLRGLAGIYEQYF.

The chain carries TRBV4-2 and TRBJ2-3; TRBD2 agrees at 7 bases. The V gene end was trimmed by 6 bases and the J gene end by 2 bases; junction bases not matched to a gene: 8. Germline V lookup: CDR1 LGHNA, CDR2 YNFKEQ. The CDR3 spans 15 residues. The CDR3 sequence: CASRPGLEPTDTQYF. CDR3 sequence (DNA): TGTGCCAGCAGACCTGGACTAGAACCCACAGATACGCAGTATTTT.

The chain uses TRBV5-3 and TRBJ2-1, with D possibly TRBD2 on 6 matching bases. TRBV5-3 is sorted into the ORF group, with uncertain function. This CDR3 spans 18 amino acids. V gave up 0 bases and J gave up 0 bases, with 16 bases separating them. CDR3 protein: CARSLVAGRGTSYNEQFF. The CDR3 nucleotides are TGTGCCAGAAGCTTGGTAGCAGGTCGGGGGACCTCCTACAATGAGCAGTTCTTC.

The V gene is TRBV30, the J gene TRBJ2-3; 7 positions agree with TRBD2. The CDR3 spans 15 residues. CDR1 GTSNPN and CDR2 SVGIG come from the germline V gene (reference sequence). V trimming: 1 base; J trimming: 0 bases; junction bases outside the gene matches: 4. The CDR3 protein is CAWSAGLLSTDTQYF. The CDR3, as DNA: TGTGCCTGGAGTGCGGGACTACTCAGCACAGATACGCAGTATTTT.

CDR3 in DNA: TGTGCCAGCAGTTACCTTGGGACACCTAGCACAGATACGCAGTATTTT. Its protein product is CASSYLGTPSTDTQYF. The chain recombines TRBV6-6 with TRBJ2-3, with D possibly being TRBD1 (6 bases). The V end was cut by 2 bases, the J end by 0 bases, with 12 bases between. The length of the CDR3 is 16 residues. CDR1 and CDR2 from the germline V gene are MNHNY and SVGAGI (reference sequence).

For the CDR3, the DNA is TGTGCCAGCAGAAGACTAGCGGGAGCGCGCTACAATGAGCAGTTCTTC. Amino acids: CASRRLAGARYNEQFF. The chain links TRBV27 to TRBJ2-1, with 12 bases fitting TRBD2. The CDR3 runs to 16 residues. Germline V gene data show CDR1 as MNHEY and CDR2 as SMNVEV (reference sequence). The V gene end was trimmed by 6 bases and the J gene end by 3 bases; junction bases not matched to a gene: 6.

The chain combines TRBV11-1 with TRBJ2-7, with 10 bases identical to TRBD2. The ends lost 5 bases at V and 5 bases at J; junction bases unmatched: 6. Germline assignment: CDR1 SGHAT and CDR2 FQDESV (reference sequence). The CDR3 contains 14 residues. This chain's CDR3 is CASSLSGGRDEQYF. CDR3 DNA: TGTGCCAGCAGCCTTAGCGGGGGGCGGGACGAGCAGTACTTC.

This chain uses TRBV7-9 with TRBJ2-3, with 8 bases identical to TRBD2. J was trimmed by 4 bases and V by 4 bases; bases with no gene match: 19. CDR1 SEHNR and CDR2 FQNEAQ come from the germline V gene (reference sequence). The CDR3 loop spans 19 amino acids. The CDR3 loop is CASSSLSSGGPLAPDTQYF. The CDR3 nucleotides are TGTGCCAGCAGCTCGTTAAGCTCGGGAGGGCCTCTAGCACCAGATACGCAGTATTTT.

The CDR3 here is CASSPGRSTDTQYF. The CDR3 coding sequence is TGCGCCAGCAGCCCCGGGAGGAGCACAGATACGCAGTATTTT. The V call is TRBV5-1, the J call TRBJ2-3; 7 nucleotides line up with TRBD2. The germline CDR1 and CDR2 sequences are SGHRS and YFSETQ. Trimming took 4 bases from V and 0 from J; bases not matched to a gene: 2. The CDR3 totals 14 residues.

The V gene is TRBV5-1, the J gene TRBJ2-1; D is uncertain. There are 12 residues in the CDR3. Trimming shortened V by 3 bases and J by 4 bases, and 5 bases separated the two germline ends. Germline CDR1 reads SGHRS; CDR2 reads YFSETQ. CDR3 amino acids: CASSSQYNEQFF. CDR3 nucleotides: TGCGCCAGCAGCTCACAATACAATGAGCAGTTCTTC.